Each of the 24 T cell receptor beta chains below was sequenced from the same sample in a study of identical twins. TCRdb reprocessed the 5' RACE reads via MiXCR and lists one record per CDR3 protein. In the table there are 700,000 or so distinct CDR3 sequences, 8.6% of which are singletons. The data also belong to a second study, concerning yellow fever vaccine responses in identical twins.

Input material: PBMCs. All receptors come from a woman under 30 in good health.

For the CDR3, the DNA is TGTGCCATCAGCACGGGGGTCGGCACTGAAGCTTTCTTT. Protein sequence: CAISTGVGTEAFF. V gene TRBV10-3 combines with J gene TRBJ1-1; possibly TRBD1 for D (5 bases). Germline CDR1 is ENHRY and CDR2 is SYGVKD. The CDR3 is made up of 13 amino acids. V was cut by 6 bases and J by 4 bases, with 12 bases left in between.

The chain is built from TRBV27 and TRBJ1-1; TRBD1 is a possible D gene (6 bases). Germline values: CDR1 MNHEY, CDR2 SMNVEV (reference sequence). CDR3 size: 16 residues. Trimming stripped 4 bases from V and 2 bases from J, with 17 bases between. The CDR3 loop is CASSSVAPRGNTEAFF. The CDR3 region has the DNA TGTGCCAGCAGTTCCGTCGCACCCAGGGGCAACACTGAAGCTTTCTTT.

A few counts support this clonotype. The chain carries TRBV28 and TRBJ2-1; D is unresolved. Germline values: CDR1 MDHEN, CDR2 SYDVKM. Deletions cut 5 bases from V and 7 bases from J, with 6 bases between. This CDR3 has 11 amino acids. The CDR3 nucleotides read TGTGCCAGCAGTATCCCGAATGAGCAGTTCTTC. Protein sequence: CASSIPNEQFF.

The chain joins TRBV7-2 to TRBJ1-4; D uncertain. V lost 5 bases and J 4 bases, leaving 11 bases between the germline ends. From germline, CDR1 is SGHTA and CDR2 FQGNSA. The CDR3 loop spans 14 amino acids. CDR3 bases: TGTGCCAGCAGCCCCGGGAGGAGTAATGAAAAACTGTTTTTT. It translates to CASSPGRSNEKLFF.

This clonotype was seen a handful of times. V and J are TRBV28 and TRBJ1-2; D possibly corresponds to TRBD1 (6 bases). The CDR3 has 13 amino acids. Germline assignment: CDR1 MDHEN and CDR2 SYDVKM. Trimming shortened V by 6 bases and J by 3 bases, and 11 bases separated the two germline ends. CDR3 residues: CASRLRGDYGYTF. Here the CDR3 DNA reads TGTGCCAGCAGGCTTAGGGGGGACTATGGCTACACCTTC.

This clonotype was seen only a few times. The chain uses TRBV7-9 and TRBJ2-7; the D is unclear. Germline-derived CDR1 and CDR2 are SEHNR and FQNEAQ (reference sequence). CDR3 length: 14 amino acids. Trimming cost V 4 bases and J 0 bases, with 10 bases left between them. CDR3 region: CASSSGDSSYEQYF. Here the CDR3 DNA reads TGTGCCAGCAGCTCCGGTGATAGCTCCTACGAGCAGTACTTC.

The sample holds a few counts of this clonotype. The rearrangement uses TRBV24-1 and TRBJ2-3; 9 bases agree with TRBD1. V lost 5 bases and J lost 2; bases outside the gene matches: 4. The germline CDR1 and CDR2 sequences are KGHDR and SFDVKD. This CDR3 is 15 amino acids long. The CDR3 coding sequence is TGTGCCACCAGTGCCGGGACAGGGTTCACAGATACGCAGTATTTT. It is translated as CATSAGTGFTDTQYF.

This clonotype came up a few times. This chain links TRBV7-9 with TRBJ2-7; 8 bases agree with TRBD1. The germline V gene has CDR1 SEHNR and CDR2 FQNEAQ (reference sequence). The CDR3 runs 15 residues. Trimming removed 3 bases from V and 4 bases from J; junction bases left unmatched: 8. The CDR3 DNA follows: TGTGCCAGCAGCTTTCTCCAGGGGGCGCCTTACGAGCAGTACTTC. Translation gives CASSFLQGAPYEQYF.

The chain couples TRBV20-1 to TRBJ2-7; D not resolved. Trimming shortened V by 5 bases and J by 4 bases, and 12 bases separated the two germline ends. CDR1 and CDR2 from the germline V gene are DFQATT and SNEGSKA (reference sequence). There are 12 residues in the CDR3. The CDR3 protein is CSALGALYEQYF. CDR3 coding DNA: TGCAGTGCTTTAGGAGCATTGTACGAGCAGTACTTC.

The rearrangement uses TRBV20-1 and TRBJ2-1, with TRBD2 matching 8 bases. The CDR3 sequence is 14 residues long. The germline V gene encodes CDR1 DFQATT and CDR2 SNEGSKA (reference sequence). V was pared by 6 bases and J by 4 bases, with 8 bases of the junction left unmatched. This CDR3 reads CSARSGSWYNEQFF. The CDR3 DNA follows: TGCAGTGCGAGAAGCGGGAGTTGGTACAATGAGCAGTTCTTC.

This chain joins TRBV5-1 and TRBJ2-1, with 7 bases matching TRBD2. V shed 0 bases and J 6 bases; nucleotides not matched to a gene: 3. CDR3 length: 14 amino acids. Germline V lookup: CDR1 SGHRS, CDR2 YFSETQ. CDR3 sequence: CASSLGDYGNEQFF. The CDR3 DNA reads TGCGCCAGCAGCTTGGGGGACTACGGCAATGAGCAGTTCTTC.

This clonotype came up many times. The chain recombines TRBV20-1 with TRBJ2-1; either TRBD1 or TRBD2 may supply D (5 bases each). There are 13 residues in the CDR3. The germline V and J ends were trimmed by 3 bases and 3 bases, with 9 bases remaining between them. Germline V gives CDR1 DFQATT, CDR2 SNEGSKA (reference sequence). The DNA of the CDR3 is TGCAGTGCTAGGAGGGACCTCTACAATGAGCAGTTCTTC. It translates to CSARRDLYNEQFF.

This clonotype occurred many times. The CDR3 loop reads CASSYSGLAGVPDTQYF. The CDR3 coding sequence is TGTGCCAGCAGTTACTCAGGACTAGCGGGAGTCCCAGATACGCAGTATTTT. V usage is TRBV6-2 or TRBV6-3 and J usage is TRBJ2-3, with 13 bases that match TRBD2. This CDR3 spans 17 amino acids. CDR1 is MNHEY, CDR2 SVGEGT, per germline. V lost 0 bases to trimming and J lost 4 bases; unmatched junction nucleotides: 4.

This clonotype was seen many times. This chain uses TRBV4-2 with TRBJ2-5, with 14 positions matching TRBD2. The CDR3 has 17 amino acids. Germline V gene data show CDR1 as LGHNA and CDR2 as YNFKEQ. Unmatched junction bases numbered 1, after V lost 1 base and J lost 0 bases. The CDR3 DNA is TGTGCCAGCAGCCAAGGGGGACTAGCGGGAGACCAAGAGACCCAGTACTTC. It encodes CASSQGGLAGDQETQYF.

The table lists this clonotype with a few counts. The CDR3 spells CASSLAAAPNTGELFF. DNA for the CDR3: TGCGCCAGCAGCTTGGCGGCGGCGCCGAACACCGGGGAGCTGTTTTTT. The rearrangement uses TRBV5-1 and TRBJ2-2; no clear D gene. Trimming shortened V by 0 bases and J by 0 bases, and 9 bases separated the two germline ends. Germline assignment: CDR1 SGHRS and CDR2 YFSETQ. There are 16 residues in the CDR3. The full variable domain, completed using reference TRBV5-1 and TRBJ2-2, is KAGVTQTPRYLIKTRGQQVTLSCSPISGHRSVSWYQQTPGQGLQFLFEYFSETQRNKGNFPGRFSGRQFSNSRSEMNVSTLELGDSALYLCASSLAAAPNTGELFFGEGSRLTVL.

The chain employs TRBV6-2 or TRBV6-3 and TRBJ2-7, with 7 bases aligning to TRBD2. Germline CDR1 and CDR2: MNHEY and SVGEGT. V lost 6 bases, J lost 3 bases, and 8 bases stayed unmatched. The CDR3 spans 14 residues. CDR3: CASSFRGTNYEQYF. The CDR3 region has the DNA TGTGCCAGCAGCTTCCGGGGGACTAACTACGAGCAGTACTTC.

This clonotype was observed a handful of times. The genes are TRBV20-1 and TRBJ1-4; weak D call: TRBD1 (6 bases). The CDR3 is 15 residues long. The germline CDR1 and CDR2 sequences are DFQATT and SNEGSKA (reference sequence). V was pared by 3 bases and J by 3 bases, with 14 bases between. The CDR3 region has the DNA TGCAGTGCTAGGGACCTCAGGGGTCCTAATGAAAAACTGTTTTTT. Residues: CSARDLRGPNEKLFF.

V and J are TRBV29-1 and TRBJ2-7, with TRBD1 matching over 8 bases. V lost 2 bases to trimming and J lost 6 bases; unmatched junction nucleotides: 15. Germline V lookup: CDR1 SQVTM, CDR2 ANQGSEA. The CDR3 sequence is 16 residues long. CDR3 sequence reads: CSVENPKSRQGSEQYF. The CDR3 DNA reads TGCAGCGTTGAAAACCCAAAGTCGAGACAGGGGTCCGAGCAGTACTTC.

The genes are TRBV18 and TRBJ2-4, with D uncertain. Trimming shortened V by 3 bases and J by 0 bases, and 12 bases separated the two germline ends. This CDR3 has 16 amino acids. Germline CDR1 reads KGHSH; CDR2 reads LQKENI. The CDR3 reads CASSPTNWLAKNIQYF. CDR3 sequence (DNA): TGTGCCAGCTCACCGACCAACTGGCTAGCCAAAAACATTCAGTACTTC.

This chain links TRBV7-9 with TRBJ1-1; D is uncertain. V gave up 1 base and J gave up 7 bases, with 7 bases separating them. There are 12 residues in the CDR3. Germline lookup yields CDR1 SEHNR and CDR2 FQNEAQ (reference sequence). In nucleotides, the CDR3 is TGTGCCAGCAGCTTAGACCATAGTGAAGCTTTCTTT. Translating gives CASSLDHSEAFF.

The chain carries TRBV3-1 and TRBJ1-4, with D uncertain. This CDR3 comprises 12 residues. With 4 bases removed from V and 4 bases from J, the gap between germline ends came to 4 bases. The germline gives CDR1 LGHDT, CDR2 YNNKEL (reference sequence). CDR3 in DNA: TGTGCCAGCAGCCCCTATAATGAAAAACTGTTTTTT. Its translation: CASSPYNEKLFF.

This clonotype was seen a handful of times. This chain joins TRBV29-1 and TRBJ2-2, with D tentatively TRBD2 (5 bases). Trimming left V 4 bases short and J 5 bases short, with 8 bases between. This CDR3 has 12 amino acids. Germline CDR1 SQVTM, CDR2 ANQGSEA. Here the CDR3 DNA reads TGCAGCGTTGTACGGGGAACCGGGGAGCTGTTTTTT. Encoded protein: CSVVRGTGELFF.

This chain connects TRBV6-5 to TRBJ2-3, with 11 positions matching TRBD2. This CDR3 is 17 amino acids long. Trimming removed 4 bases from V and 1 base from J; junction bases left unmatched: 7. Looked up from germline, CDR1 is MNHEY and CDR2 is SVGAGI. CDR3 nucleotide sequence: TGTGCCAGCAGTTCTATCCTAGCGGGAGGCCGCACAGATACGCAGTATTTT. It is translated as CASSSILAGGRTDTQYF.

A few counts support this clonotype. The V and J genes are TRBV10-3 and TRBJ1-5, with 8 positions matching TRBD1. Germline V gene sequence: CDR1 ENHRY, CDR2 SYGVKD. Germline trimming cut 9 bases from V and 4 bases from J; bases unmatched to any gene: 2. The CDR3 is 12 amino acids. CDR3 bases: TGTGCCATTCGGACAGGGAATCAGCCCCAGCATTTT. It specifies CAIRTGNQPQHF.